This T cell receptor beta chain was observed in a study of blood T cells in healthy people across ages. CDR3 length equals 17 residues. Trimming at V came to 8 bases and at J to 0 bases, leaving 7 bases not matched to a gene. Germline V gives CDR1 ENHRY, CDR2 SYGVKD. Next came a second PCR, run for about 7 to 12 cycles, which used a sample-barcoded 5' primer along with a J-beta primer mix. Each CDR3 protein gets one entry after TCRdb re-called the 5' RACE reads with MiXCR. The table has about 670,000 distinct CDR3 sequences, roughly 41% seen once. Every donor contributed roughly 10 milliliters of peripheral blood by blood draw.

The V call is TRBV10-3, the J call TRBJ2-6; 10 bases are a match to TRBD1. Specimen: blood. This TCR derives from a man older than 75 in good health. The CDR3, as DNA: TGTGCCATCGCCGACAGGGGGCGAACCTCTGGGGCCAACGTCCTGACTTTC. It is translated as CAIADRGRTSGANVLTF.